These 18 T cell receptor beta chains share one sample of origin, sequenced in a study of control samples from healthy donors and cancer patients. The method was immunoSEQ multiplex PCR; TCRdb's version includes in-frame clones alone and lacks a portion of them. The profile shows approximately 140,000 clones, about 90% of them singletons. Specimen: blood. These TCRs come from a young man in good health.

The chain uses TRBV2 and TRBJ2-5; no reliable D call. CDR1 and CDR2 from the germline V gene are SNHLY and FYNNEI. Deletions cut 7 bases from V and 2 bases from J, with 11 bases between. This CDR3 contains 13 residues. CDR3 bases: TGTGCCAGCAATGAGGTCCAACAAGAGACCCAGTACTTC. This sequence encodes CASNEVQQETQYF.

The J gene is TRBJ1-2, the V gene TRBV2; D uncertain. The CDR3 loop spans 14 amino acids. Germline V lookup: CDR1 SNHLY, CDR2 FYNNEI. V was pared by 2 bases and J by 0 bases, with 7 bases between. The CDR3, as DNA: TGTGCCAGCAGTGAAAGCGGAGCTAACTATGGCTACACCTTC. This codes for CASSESGANYGYTF.

CDR3 bases: TGTGCCAGCAGTAGGGACAGTGAGGGCTATAGCAATCAGCCCCAGCATTTT. This codes for CASSRDSEGYSNQPQHF. This rearrangement joins TRBV5-5 to TRBJ1-5; 7 bases fit TRBD1. The CDR3 has 17 amino acids. Germline V gene lookup returns CDR1 SGHKS and CDR2 YYEKEE (reference sequence). The ends lost 5 bases at V and 0 bases at J; junction bases unmatched: 11.

CDR3 in amino acids: CASSLTGEDPGANEQFF. The CDR3 region has the DNA TGTGCCAGCAGCTTAACGGGTGAGGACCCAGGGGCCAATGAGCAGTTCTTC. This rearrangement joins TRBV7-8 to TRBJ2-1; possibly TRBD1 for D (6 bases). Germline CDR1 SGHVS, CDR2 FQNEAQ. The CDR3 covers 17 residues. Trimming removed 2 bases at V and 6 bases at J, with 20 bases between.

The chain has TRBV6-5 and TRBJ1-3; D remains ambiguous. Trimming removed 4 bases at V and 0 bases at J, with 13 bases between. Germline CDR1 reads MNHEY; CDR2 reads SVGAGI. This CDR3 contains 16 residues. The CDR3 loop is CASSSTSPYSGNTIYF. DNA for the CDR3: TGTGCCAGCAGTTCTACGTCCCCCTACTCTGGAAACACCATATATTTT.

This sequence joins TRBV18 and TRBJ1-6, with 10 bases matching TRBD1. V was pared by 5 bases and J by 8 bases, with 3 bases of the junction left unmatched. The CDR3 consists of 14 residues. CDR1 KGHSH and CDR2 LQKENI come from the germline V gene. The CDR3 nucleotides are TGTGCCAGCTCAATGGACAGGGGGTATTCACCCCTCCACTTT. This sequence encodes CASSMDRGYSPLHF.

A few counts support this clone. In nucleotides, the CDR3 is TGTGCCAGCAGCTTCGGGACCGGACCCTACGAGCAGTACTTC. Protein product: CASSFGTGPYEQYF. The gene calls are TRBV7-3 and TRBJ2-7; D may match TRBD1 or TRBD2 (5 bases each). With 3 bases removed from V and 2 bases from J, the gap between germline ends came to 11 bases. The CDR3 has 14 residues. CDR1 and CDR2 (germline): SGHTA, FQGTGA.

The rearrangement uses TRBV30 and TRBJ2-1; D is possibly TRBD1 (5 bases). This CDR3 contains 11 residues. The germline V gene encodes CDR1 GTSNPN and CDR2 SVGIG (reference sequence). V was cut by 4 bases and J by 9 bases, with 10 bases left in between. CDR3 sequence (DNA): TGTGCCTGGAAAGGGGAAACTGAGCAGTTCTTC. Translated, it gives CAWKGETEQFF. Full variable domain (outside the CDR3, taken from reference TRBV30 and TRBJ2-1): SQTIHQWPATLVQPVGSPLSLECTVEGTSNPNLYWYRQAAGRGLQLLFYSVGIGQISSEVPQNLSASRPQDRQFILSSKKLLLSDSGFYLCAWKGETEQFFGPGTRLTVL.

The rearrangement joins TRBV5-1 to TRBJ1-2; possible D gene TRBD1, 6 bases. Trimming took off 0 bases at V and 6 bases at J, with 15 bases between the two ends. Germline lookup yields CDR1 SGHRS and CDR2 YFSETQ. The CDR3 has 15 amino acids. The CDR3 protein is CASSLASRGDDGYTF. The CDR3, as DNA: TGCGCCAGCAGCTTGGCCTCCAGGGGCGACGATGGCTACACCTTC.

The chain is built from TRBV23-1 and TRBJ2-3; tentative D call: TRBD1 (6 bases). TRBV23-1 is labeled an ORF, and its function is uncertain. Trimming cost V 4 bases and J 3 bases, with 11 bases left between them. The CDR3 totals 14 residues. The CDR3 nucleotides read TGCGCCAGCAGTCGGGAACAGGGAACAGATACGCAGTATTTT. Amino acid sequence: CASSREQGTDTQYF.

V gene TRBV3-1 (or the pseudogene TRBV3-2) combines with J gene TRBJ2-4; D may be TRBD1 (6 bases). The ends were cut back, 3 bases at V and 1 base at J, with 10 bases in the middle. Germline CDR1 is LGHDT and CDR2 is YNNKEL (reference sequence). This CDR3 has 15 amino acids. CDR3 residues: CASSHTTGAKNIQYF. In nucleotides, the CDR3 is TGTGCCAGCAGCCATACAACAGGGGCCAAAAACATTCAGTACTTC.

The V and J genes are TRBV7-2 and TRBJ1-5; the match to TRBD1 covers 12 bases. This CDR3 region has 17 residues. J was trimmed by 1 base and V by 1 base; bases with no gene match: 2. Germline V gene sequence: CDR1 SGHTA, CDR2 FQGNSA. The chain's CDR3 is CASSLVGQGASNQPQHF. In nucleotides, the CDR3 is TGTGCCAGCAGCTTAGTGGGACAGGGGGCGAGCAATCAGCCCCAGCATTTT.

CDR3 in DNA: TGCGCCAGCAGCTTGGAGGTTTCCTACGAGCAGTACTTC. Its translation: CASSLEVSYEQYF. This rearrangement joins TRBV5-1 to TRBJ2-7, with D unclear. The CDR3 contains 13 residues. V gave up 0 bases and J gave up 1 base, with 5 bases separating them. From germline, CDR1 is SGHRS and CDR2 YFSETQ.

The gene calls are TRBV9 and TRBJ1-3; 8 bases line up with TRBD1. Trimming removed 0 bases from V and 2 bases from J; junction bases left unmatched: 7. Looked up from germline, CDR1 is SGDLS and CDR2 is YYNGEE. The CDR3 sequence is 17 residues long. CDR3 DNA: TGTGCCAGCAGCGTAGAAGGTAACAGGGGGACTGGAAACACCATATATTTT. Translating it yields CASSVEGNRGTGNTIYF.

The V gene is TRBV24-1, the J gene TRBJ2-3; the match to TRBD2 covers 13 bases. The CDR3 runs to 17 residues. V gave up 4 bases and J gave up 1 base; unmatched junction bases: 4. Germline V gene data show CDR1 as KGHDR and CDR2 as SFDVKD. The CDR3 protein is CATSELGLAGGTDTQYF. The CDR3 bases are TGTGCCACCAGTGAACTTGGACTAGCGGGGGGCACAGATACGCAGTATTTT.

The rearrangement joins TRBV10-3 to TRBJ1-5; D gene uncertain. Germline lookup yields CDR1 ENHRY and CDR2 SYGVKD. V lost 3 bases and J 7 bases, leaving 13 bases between the germline ends. CDR3 length: 14 amino acids. CDR3 residues: CAISDPDLGQPQHF. The CDR3 DNA reads as TGTGCCATCAGTGATCCGGATCTGGGGCAGCCCCAGCATTTT.

V is TRBV3-1 (or the pseudogene TRBV3-2) and J is TRBJ2-7; 9 bases agree with TRBD2. The CDR3 is made up of 15 amino acids. Germline lookup yields CDR1 LGHDT and CDR2 YNNKEL (reference sequence). Trimming cost V 4 bases and J 7 bases; bases outside gene matches: 11. CDR3 DNA sequence: TGTGCCAGCAGCCCTCAGGCGGGGGGGCCGGGTGAGCAGTACTTC. As protein: CASSPQAGGPGEQYF.

The chain employs TRBV6-5 and TRBJ2-5; D tentatively reads TRBD1 or TRBD2 (6 bases each). This CDR3 comprises 15 residues. Per the germline V gene, CDR1 is MNHEY and CDR2 is SVGAGI. Trimming left V 6 bases short and J 5 bases short, with 19 bases between. The CDR3 nucleotides are TGTGCCAGCAGGACCTCTGGGGGGCTGGGGGAGACCCAGTACTTC. Protein sequence: CASRTSGGLGETQYF.